A single sample is the source of the 12 T cell receptor beta chains below, sequenced in a study of shared clonotypes between healthy human individuals (dated by TCRdb to the early 2020s). Library method: the immunoSEQ multiplex PCR assay. In its TCRdb copy, this immuneACCESS table keeps in-frame sequences only and misses some clones. Where compared with another copy, unresolved V genes explain less than half of these, and the others have no known cause. The sample profile shows some 2,500,000 clones; around 93% of them were found once. The ten largest clones add up to around 0.38% of the sample. Sequencing input: naive CD4+ T cells from PBMCs. What this sample's cell subset or site label stands for: CD45RA+ positively selected. The receptors originated from a man aged 18 to 30 in good health. Some clones in this sample may be carry-over from other donors' samples.

This chain links TRBV27 with TRBJ1-5, with D possibly being TRBD1 (5 bases). The V end was cut by 3 bases, the J end by 0 bases, with 18 bases between. This CDR3 has 18 amino acids. Germline CDR1 and CDR2: MNHEY and SMNVEV (reference sequence). The CDR3 DNA reads as TGTGCCAGCAGTTTGCACCCCGGACATTACTATAGCAATCAGCCCCAGCATTTT. Encoded protein: CASSLHPGHYYSNQPQHF.

The chain couples TRBV11-3 to TRBJ2-2; D perhaps matches TRBD2 (6 bases). CDR1 and CDR2 (germline): SGHNT, YENEEA. This CDR3 spans 14 amino acids. V was cut by 7 bases and J by 0 bases, with 9 bases left in between. CDR3 amino acids: CASNSGPNTGELFF. Here the CDR3 DNA reads TGTGCCAGCAATAGCGGACCGAACACCGGGGAGCTGTTTTTT.

V is TRBV4-1 and J is TRBJ2-5, with D possibly TRBD2 on 6 matching bases. Germline-derived CDR1 and CDR2 are MGHRA and YSYEKL. V gave up 3 bases and J gave up 2 bases, with 19 bases separating them. The CDR3 sequence is 17 residues long. The CDR3 nucleotides are TGCGCCAGCAGCCATGGAGGGACCGACAGAAGTCAAGAGACCCAGTACTTC. As protein: CASSHGGTDRSQETQYF.

This chain links TRBV2 with TRBJ2-2; D possibly corresponds to TRBD2 (5 bases). Germline CDR1 and CDR2: SNHLY and FYNNEI. V lost 2 bases and J lost 9, with 16 bases in between. The CDR3 loop spans 15 amino acids. Here the CDR3 DNA reads TGTGCCAGCAGTGAACGGGGTTCTCGGGAAAGGGAGCTGTTTTTT. The encoded protein is CASSERGSRERELFF.

Comments on this clone: Other DNA sequences in the same sample also yield this CDR3. The genes are TRBV5-1 and TRBJ2-3; 10 positions agree with TRBD2. J lost 4 bases, V lost 4 bases, and 6 bases had no gene match. The CDR3 is made up of 15 amino acids. CDR1 is SGHRS and CDR2 is YFSETQ in the germline V gene. For the CDR3, the DNA is TGCGCCAGCAGCCCTCTAGCGGGGGTGGCAGATACGCAGTATTTT. Translation gives CASSPLAGVADTQYF.

V is TRBV30 and J is TRBJ2-5; D remains unclear. V was trimmed by 4 bases and J by 4 bases, leaving 7 bases between them. From germline, CDR1 is GTSNPN and CDR2 SVGIG (reference sequence). This CDR3 region has 11 residues. In nucleotides, the CDR3 is TGTGCCTGGAACAAAAGAGAGACCCAGTACTTC. Its protein is CAWNKRETQYF.

The chain carries TRBV2 and TRBJ1-5; 9 bases match TRBD1. Germline V gene lookup returns CDR1 SNHLY and CDR2 FYNNEI. With V trimmed by 7 bases and J by 7 bases, 11 bases remained unmatched. The CDR3 runs to 15 residues. The CDR3 sequence: CASTLEGQGGQPQHF. CDR3 nucleotide sequence: TGTGCCAGCACCCTTGAGGGACAGGGTGGCCAGCCCCAGCATTTT.

The chain carries TRBV4-3 and TRBJ2-3; TRBD1 or TRBD2 may be the D gene (5 bases each). The CDR3 covers 18 residues. V lost 2 bases, J lost 4 bases, and 22 bases lay in between. Looked up from germline, CDR1 is LGHNA and CDR2 is YSLEER. CDR3 DNA: TGCGCCAGCAGCCAACCAACCCGCGGCAGGGCCGGGGCAGATACGCAGTATTTT. It encodes CASSQPTRGRAGADTQYF.

In this sample, this clone turned up once. The J gene is TRBJ2-5, the V gene TRBV7-8, with 7 bases aligning to TRBD1. Germline values: CDR1 SGHVS, CDR2 FQNEAQ. The CDR3 totals 13 residues. With V trimmed by 5 bases and J by 7 bases, 7 bases remained unmatched. The CDR3 DNA reads as TGTGCCAGCAGCCCGAACAGGGGTAGGACCCAGTACTTC. Its protein product is CASSPNRGRTQYF.

This clone was seen once. The chain employs TRBV13 and TRBJ2-7; a weak D match, TRBD2 (6 bases). The V end was cut by 5 bases, the J end by 2 bases, with 16 bases between. The germline V gene has CDR1 PRHDT and CDR2 FYEKMQ (reference sequence). The length of the CDR3 is 15 residues. CDR3 loop: CASSRTGGDPYEQYF. CDR3 nucleotides: TGTGCCAGCAGCCGAACCGGAGGGGACCCCTACGAGCAGTACTTC.

The V and J genes are TRBV28 and TRBJ1-1; possibly TRBD1 for D (5 bases). Germline loops: CDR1 MDHEN, CDR2 SYDVKM. The CDR3 length is 15 residues. Trimming took 6 bases from V and 0 from J, leaving 14 bases between them. CDR3 in amino acids: CASRRNRQMNTEAFF. CDR3 in DNA: TGTGCCAGCAGACGAAACAGGCAAATGAACACTGAAGCTTTCTTT.

V is TRBV5-4 and J is TRBJ2-7; TRBD2 aligns across 10 bases. CDR1 is SGHNT, CDR2 YYREEE, per germline (reference sequence). The CDR3 is 14 residues long. V was pared by 1 base and J by 6 bases, with 4 bases of the junction left unmatched. As DNA, the CDR3 is TGTGCCAGCAGCTTGATAGCGGGAGGTTCCGAGCAGTACTTC. It specifies CASSLIAGGSEQYF.